One and the same sample provided the 20 T cell receptor beta chains below, sequenced in a study of blood T cells in healthy people across ages. Next came a second PCR, run for roughly 6 to 11 cycles, which used a sample-barcoded 5' primer along with a J-beta primer mix. Using its own MiXCR run on the 5' RACE reads, TCRdb lists one record per CDR3 protein. The repertoire holds hundreds of thousands of distinct CDR3 sequences, with 25% to 35% as singletons. Sample: blood. These receptors were taken from a woman of 80 years or more in good health.

V gene TRBV5-1 combines with J gene TRBJ2-7; 9 nucleotides match TRBD2. V was clipped by 0 bases and J by 0 bases; unmatched bases: 10. There are 18 residues in the CDR3. Germline V CDR1 and CDR2: SGHRS, YFSETQ. In DNA form, the CDR3 reads TGCGCCAGCAGCTTGGGGTTGAGGACTAGCGCCTACTCCTACGAGCAGTACTTC. Its translation is CASSLGLRTSAYSYEQYF. The full variable domain, completed using reference TRBV5-1 and TRBJ2-7, is KAGVTQTPRYLIKTRGQQVTLSCSPISGHRSVSWYQQTPGQGLQFLFEYFSETQRNKGNFPGRFSGRQFSNSRSEMNVSTLELGDSALYLCASSLGLRTSAYSYEQYFGPGTRLTVT.

This clonotype has a count of ten or more. DNA for the CDR3: TGTGCCAGCAGCCAACTTATAGGACAGAGCGAGCAGTACTTC. It specifies CASSQLIGQSEQYF. This rearrangement joins TRBV3-1 to TRBJ2-7; tentative D call: TRBD1 (6 bases). Germline-derived CDR1 and CDR2 are LGHDT and YNNKEL (reference sequence). V lost 2 bases and J lost 6, with 14 bases in between. The CDR3 loop spans 14 amino acids.

The chain links TRBV27 to TRBJ1-4; no reliable D call. Trimming left V 5 bases short and J 0 bases short, with 13 bases between. This CDR3 region has 16 residues. The germline V gene has CDR1 MNHEY and CDR2 SMNVEV (reference sequence). CDR3 nucleotide sequence: TGTGCCAGCAGTCCCTTTGGTCCTGCAACTAATGAAAAACTGTTTTTT. Translation gives CASSPFGPATNEKLFF.

This clonotype was recorded many times. The genes are TRBV9 and TRBJ2-1; TRBD1 aligns across 8 bases. V was pared by 7 bases and J by 6 bases, with 9 bases of the junction left unmatched. Germline CDR1 reads SGDLS; CDR2 reads YYNGEE. The CDR3 is 14 amino acids. CDR3 amino acids: CASGIGQGVNEQFF. For the CDR3, the DNA is TGTGCCAGCGGAATAGGACAGGGCGTCAATGAGCAGTTCTTC.

This clonotype was detected once. The missing conserved phenylalanine or tryptophan at the end of this CDR3 makes a read error likely. The chain employs TRBV7-2 and TRBJ1-1; D gene unclear. Germline CDR1 is SGHTA and CDR2 is FQGNSA. The CDR3 length is 15 residues. The ends were cut back, 0 bases at V and 1 base at J, with 9 bases in the middle. The CDR3 loop reads CASSLAYSWNTEAFL. CDR3 bases: TGTGCCAGCAGCTTAGCCTACAGTTGGAACACTGAAGCTTTCCTT.

V usage is TRBV20-1 and J usage is TRBJ1-2; no reliable D call. The V gene's germline CDR1 is DFQATT and CDR2 SNEGSKA (reference sequence). The CDR3 runs 15 residues. Trimming pared 0 bases from V and 8 bases from J, leaving 19 bases between. The CDR3 DNA reads TGCAGTGCTAGAGATCCAGAGGCCCCGGGGAGGGGCTACACCTTC. It specifies CSARDPEAPGRGYTF.

In its sample, this clonotype was seen a few times. A read error may produce the germline difference seen at one junction end. This chain uses TRBV12-3 or TRBV12-4 with TRBJ2-3, with 9 bases aligning to TRBD2. CDR3 size: 15 residues. CDR3 bases: TGTGCCAGCAGTCAATACAGGACTAGCGCAGATACGCAATATTTT. It yields the protein CASSQYRTSADTQYF.

This clonotype was counted only a few times. The chain joins TRBV12-3 or TRBV12-4 to TRBJ1-6; TRBD1 matches 10 bases. Trimming at V came to 5 bases and at J to 7 bases, leaving 8 bases not matched to a gene. CDR3 length: 16 residues. In DNA form, the CDR3 reads TGTGCCAGCAGTCCCGGGGACAGGGGCCGGAATTCACCCCTCCACTTT. This gives the protein CASSPGDRGRNSPLHF.

This clonotype was recorded at least ten times. The rearrangement links TRBV7-2 to TRBJ2-3; either TRBD1 or TRBD2 may supply D (6 bases each). Trimming left V 6 bases short and J 1 base short, with 14 bases between. This CDR3 is built from 15 residues. Germline CDR1 and CDR2: SGHTA and FQGNSA. The CDR3 nucleotides read TGTGCCAGCAGACTCGAGGGGGGCGGCACAGATACGCAGTATTTT. Its protein product is CASRLEGGGTDTQYF.

The rearrangement uses TRBV7-2 and TRBJ2-1; D might be TRBD1 (5 bases). The V end lost 5 bases, the J end lost 10 bases, and 15 bases lay between the germline ends. Germline-derived CDR1 and CDR2 are SGHTA and FQGNSA. The CDR3 has 13 amino acids. The DNA for the CDR3 is TGTGCCAGCAGCATAAGACAGAGTGGGGAGCAGTTCTTC. Translated: CASSIRQSGEQFF.

The chain carries TRBV5-1 and TRBJ2-7; 7 bases agree with TRBD1. Germline lookup yields CDR1 SGHRS and CDR2 YFSETQ. CDR3 length: 13 amino acids. V dropped 4 bases and J dropped 5; count of bases not matched to a gene: 6. The chain's CDR3 is CASSKTGSHEQYF. The CDR3 region has the DNA TGCGCCAGCAGCAAGACAGGGAGCCACGAGCAGTACTTC.

The V gene is TRBV12-3 or TRBV12-4, the J gene TRBJ1-2; D call uncertain. The V end was cut by 2 bases, the J end by 12 bases, with 13 bases between. This CDR3 has 12 amino acids. CDR3 DNA: TGTGCCAGCAGTTTAAGATTGGGAGAGGACACCTTC. Amino acid sequence: CASSLRLGEDTF.

As regards this clonotype: A clone one base away is much larger, so this may be a read error. The chain has TRBV7-2 and TRBJ2-5, with TRBD2 identical over 7 bases. The germline gives CDR1 SGHTA, CDR2 FQGNSA. The V segment lost 4 bases and the J segment 5 bases; nucleotides outside the gene matches: 7. The CDR3 sequence is 14 residues long. The DNA of the CDR3 is TGTGCCAGCAGCTCACGGGGAGGGTACGAGACCCAGTACTTC. Translation gives CASSSRGGYETQYF. The full variable domain, completed using reference TRBV7-2 and TRBJ2-5, is GAGVSQSPSNKVTEKGKDVELRCDPISGHTALYWYRQSLGQGLEFLIYFQGNSAPDKSGLPSDRFSAERTGGSVSTLTIQRTQQEDSAVYLCASSSRGGYETQYFGPGTRLLVL.

Concerning this clonotype itself: This may stem from a read error, because a much larger clone lies one nucleotide away. This chain uses TRBV20-1 with TRBJ2-7, with D perhaps matching TRBD2 (6 bases). The germline V gene has CDR1 DFQATT and CDR2 SNEGSKA (reference sequence). This CDR3 comprises 15 residues. Trimming cost V 0 bases and J 5 bases, with 17 bases left between them. The CDR3: CSARDRAGGYDEQYF. Here the CDR3 DNA reads TGCAGTGCTAGAGATCGAGCAGGAGGGTATGACGAGCAGTACTTC.

The V and J genes are TRBV7-2 and TRBJ1-1; TRBD1 might be the D (5 bases). Between the trimmed V and J ends, which lost 1 base and 3 bases, there was a span of 9 bases. CDR3 length equals 14 residues. Germline V gene data show CDR1 as SGHTA and CDR2 as FQGNSA. The CDR3 DNA sequence: TGTGCCAGCAGCTTAGTCGGGGCGCACACTGAAGCTTTCTTT. This encodes CASSLVGAHTEAFF. The entire variable domain, with the rest obtained from reference TRBV7-2 and TRBJ1-1, is as follows: GAGVSQSPSNKVTEKGKDVELRCDPISGHTALYWYRQSLGQGLEFLIYFQGNSAPDKSGLPSDRFSAERTGGSVSTLTIQRTQQEDSAVYLCASSLVGAHTEAFFGQGTRLTVV.

Turning to this clonotype: A much bigger clone sits one base away, suggesting this may be a read error. The chain couples TRBV6-6 to TRBJ2-2; the D is unclear. The CDR3 has 12 amino acids. CDR1 is MNHNY and CDR2 is SVGAGI in the germline V gene (reference sequence). Trimming cost V 6 bases and J 9 bases, with 11 bases left between them. The CDR3 here is CASSPELWELFF. As DNA, the CDR3 is TGTGCCAGCAGCCCGGAGTTGTGGGAGCTGTTTTTT.

Remarks on this clonotype: This may come from a read error, since a much larger clone is one base off. The rearrangement joins TRBV19 to TRBJ2-3, with 7 bases lining up with TRBD1. CDR1 LNHDA and CDR2 SQIVND come from the germline V gene (reference sequence). The V and J ends lost 5 bases and 4 bases, in that order; junction bases with no gene match: 15. CDR3 length: 17 residues. As DNA, the CDR3 is TGTGCCAGTAGTGTCCGCAGGGGGAAGCGAAGCGCAGATACGCAGTATTTT. This sequence encodes CASSVRRGKRSADTQYF.

This clonotype has at least ten counts. The J gene is TRBJ2-3, the V gene TRBV7-2, with 9 bases aligning to TRBD2. Germline assignment: CDR1 SGHTA and CDR2 FQGNSA. This CDR3 spans 14 amino acids. After removal of 3 bases from V and 5 bases from J, the junction contained 3 bases not matched to a gene. CDR3 coding DNA: TGTGCCAGCAGCTTCGGGACTAGCCTAGATACGCAGTATTTT. Translation gives CASSFGTSLDTQYF.

There are many counts of this clonotype. The genes are TRBV7-2 and TRBJ2-5, with TRBD1 matching over 10 bases. The CDR3 sequence is 15 residues long. The germline V gene encodes CDR1 SGHTA and CDR2 FQGNSA. J was trimmed by 6 bases and V by 6 bases; bases with no gene match: 10. CDR3 residues: CASSLPWDRGKTQYF. The DNA of the CDR3 is TGTGCCAGCAGTTTGCCGTGGGACAGGGGCAAGACCCAGTACTTC.

This clonotype appeared a few times. This chain connects TRBV9 to TRBJ1-2; a possible D gene is TRBD1 (6 bases). Between the trimmed V and J ends, which lost 3 bases and 7 bases, there was a span of 16 bases. The CDR3 runs 14 residues. The germline V gene encodes CDR1 SGDLS and CDR2 YYNGEE. CDR3 residues: CASSADTGISGYTF. For the CDR3, the DNA is TGTGCCAGCAGCGCAGATACAGGGATCAGTGGCTACACCTTC.